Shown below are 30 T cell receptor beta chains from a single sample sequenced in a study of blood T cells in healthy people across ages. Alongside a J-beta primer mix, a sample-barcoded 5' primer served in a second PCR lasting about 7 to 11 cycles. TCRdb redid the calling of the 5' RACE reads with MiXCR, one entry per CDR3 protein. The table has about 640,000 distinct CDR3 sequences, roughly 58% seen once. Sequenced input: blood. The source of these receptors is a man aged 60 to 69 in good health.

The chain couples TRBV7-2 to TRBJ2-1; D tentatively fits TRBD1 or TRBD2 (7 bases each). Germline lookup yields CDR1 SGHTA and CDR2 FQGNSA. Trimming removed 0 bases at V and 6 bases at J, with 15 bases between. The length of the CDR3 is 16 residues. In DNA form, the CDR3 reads TGTGCCAGCAGCTTAGCATCAGGGGGGGGCTCCAATGAGCAGTTCTTC. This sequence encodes CASSLASGGGSNEQFF.

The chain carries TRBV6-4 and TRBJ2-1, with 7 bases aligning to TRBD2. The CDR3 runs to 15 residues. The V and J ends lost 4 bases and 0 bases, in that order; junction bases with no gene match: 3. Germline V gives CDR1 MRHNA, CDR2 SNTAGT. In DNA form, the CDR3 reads TGTGCCAGCAGTGCCCTAGCGGCCTCCTACAATGAGCAGTTCTTC. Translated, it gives CASSALAASYNEQFF.

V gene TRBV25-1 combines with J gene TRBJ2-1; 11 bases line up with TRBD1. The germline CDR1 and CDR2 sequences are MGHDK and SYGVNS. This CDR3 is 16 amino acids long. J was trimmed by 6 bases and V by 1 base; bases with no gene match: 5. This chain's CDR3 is CASSEWGTGGSNEQFF. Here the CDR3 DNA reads TGTGCCAGCAGTGAATGGGGGACAGGGGGATCCAATGAGCAGTTCTTC.

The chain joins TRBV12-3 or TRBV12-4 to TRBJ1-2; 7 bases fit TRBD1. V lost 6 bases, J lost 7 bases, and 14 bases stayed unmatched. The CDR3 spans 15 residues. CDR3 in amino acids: CASSNRAGGKGGYTF. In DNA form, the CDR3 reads TGTGCCAGCAGCAACCGGGCAGGGGGTAAGGGTGGCTACACCTTC.

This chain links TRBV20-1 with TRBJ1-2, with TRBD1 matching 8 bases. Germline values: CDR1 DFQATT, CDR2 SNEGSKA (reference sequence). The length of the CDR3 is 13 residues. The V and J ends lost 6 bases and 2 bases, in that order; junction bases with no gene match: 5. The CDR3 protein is CSAPGQANYGYTF. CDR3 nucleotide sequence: TGCAGTGCGCCGGGACAGGCGAACTATGGCTACACCTTC.

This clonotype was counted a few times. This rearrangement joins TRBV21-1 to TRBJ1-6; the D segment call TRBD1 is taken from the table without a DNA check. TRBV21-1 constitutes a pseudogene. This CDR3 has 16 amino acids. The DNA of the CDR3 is TGTGCCAGCAGCAATCGACAGGGATCCCTGGATTCACCCCTCCACTTT. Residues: CASSNRQGSLDSPLHF.

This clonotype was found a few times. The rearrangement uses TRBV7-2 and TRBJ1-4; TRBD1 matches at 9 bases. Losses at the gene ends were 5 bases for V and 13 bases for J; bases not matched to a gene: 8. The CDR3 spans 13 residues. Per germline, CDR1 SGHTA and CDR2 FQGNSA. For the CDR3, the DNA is TGTGCCAGCAGCGCCCGACAGGGGGTGAGACTGTTTTTT. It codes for CASSARQGVRLFF. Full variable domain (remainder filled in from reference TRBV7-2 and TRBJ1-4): GAGVSQSPSNKVTEKGKDVELRCDPISGHTALYWYRQSLGQGLEFLIYFQGNSAPDKSGLPSDRFSAERTGGSVSTLTIQRTQQEDSAVYLCASSARQGVRLFFGSGTQLSVL.

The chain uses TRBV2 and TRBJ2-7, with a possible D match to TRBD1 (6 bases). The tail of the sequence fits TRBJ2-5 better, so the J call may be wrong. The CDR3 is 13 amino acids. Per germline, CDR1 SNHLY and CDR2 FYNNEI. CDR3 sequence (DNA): TGTGCCAACAGAGGACAGCCGCAGGAGACCCAGTACTTC. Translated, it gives CANRGQPQETQYF.

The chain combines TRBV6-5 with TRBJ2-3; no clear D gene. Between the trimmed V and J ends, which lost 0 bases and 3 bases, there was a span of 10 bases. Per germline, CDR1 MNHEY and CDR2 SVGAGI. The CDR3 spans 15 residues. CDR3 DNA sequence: TGTGCCAGCAGTTACTCGACTTCCGTAACAGATACGCAGTATTTT. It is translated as CASSYSTSVTDTQYF.

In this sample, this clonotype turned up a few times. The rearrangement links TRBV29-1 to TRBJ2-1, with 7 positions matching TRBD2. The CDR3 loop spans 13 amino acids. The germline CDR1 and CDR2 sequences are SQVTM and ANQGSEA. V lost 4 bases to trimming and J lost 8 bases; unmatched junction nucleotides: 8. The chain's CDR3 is CSVAGEGGHEQFF. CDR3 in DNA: TGCAGCGTTGCCGGGGAGGGAGGCCATGAGCAGTTCTTC.

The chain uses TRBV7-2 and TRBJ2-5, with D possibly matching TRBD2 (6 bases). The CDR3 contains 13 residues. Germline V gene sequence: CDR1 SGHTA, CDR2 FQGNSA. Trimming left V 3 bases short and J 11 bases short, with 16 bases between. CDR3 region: CASSFLGTADQYF. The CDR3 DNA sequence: TGTGCCAGCAGCTTCCTTGGGACTGCCGATCAGTACTTC. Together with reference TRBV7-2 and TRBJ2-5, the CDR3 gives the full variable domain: GAGVSQSPSNKVTEKGKDVELRCDPISGHTALYWYRQSLGQGLEFLIYFQGNSAPDKSGLPSDRFSAERTGGSVSTLTIQRTQQEDSAVYLCASSFLGTADQYFGPGTRLLVL.

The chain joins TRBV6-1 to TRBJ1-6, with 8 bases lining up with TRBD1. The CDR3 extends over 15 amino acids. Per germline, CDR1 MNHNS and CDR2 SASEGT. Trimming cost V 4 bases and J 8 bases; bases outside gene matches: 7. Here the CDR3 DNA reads TGTGCCAGCAGTGGCGGACAGGGTCTGTATTCACCCCTCCACTTT. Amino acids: CASSGGQGLYSPLHF.

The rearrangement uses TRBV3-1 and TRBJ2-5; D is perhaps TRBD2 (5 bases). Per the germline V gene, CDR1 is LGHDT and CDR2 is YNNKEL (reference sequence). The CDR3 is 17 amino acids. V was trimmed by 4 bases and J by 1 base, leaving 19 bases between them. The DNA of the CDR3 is TGTGCCAGCAGCCCCGGATCGACTATGCGTCTCCAAGAGACCCAGTACTTC. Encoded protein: CASSPGSTMRLQETQYF.

The CDR3 coding sequence is TGCAGTGCCCGCGGAACAGGACTCCACTATGGCTACACCTTC. This gives the protein CSARGTGLHYGYTF. V usage is TRBV20-1 and J usage is TRBJ1-2; perhaps TRBD1 as D (5 bases). V dropped 6 bases and J dropped 3 bases, with 17 bases sitting between them. This CDR3 spans 14 amino acids. Germline V gene lookup returns CDR1 DFQATT and CDR2 SNEGSKA (reference sequence).

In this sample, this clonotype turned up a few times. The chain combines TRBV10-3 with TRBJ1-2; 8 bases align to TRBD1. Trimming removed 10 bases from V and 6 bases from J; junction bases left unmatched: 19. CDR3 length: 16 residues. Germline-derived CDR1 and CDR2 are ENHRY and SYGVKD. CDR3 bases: TGTGCCACCGCTCGGGATCCTGGCAGGGGGCTTGATGGCTACACCTTC. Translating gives CATARDPGRGLDGYTF.

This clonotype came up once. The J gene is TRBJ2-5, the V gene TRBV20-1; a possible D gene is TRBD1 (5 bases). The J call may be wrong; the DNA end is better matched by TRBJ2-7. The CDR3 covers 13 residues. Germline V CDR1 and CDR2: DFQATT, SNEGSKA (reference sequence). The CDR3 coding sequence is TGCAGTGCTGGACAAACAGGTTCCTACGAGCAGTACTTC. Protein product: CSAGQTGSYEQYF.

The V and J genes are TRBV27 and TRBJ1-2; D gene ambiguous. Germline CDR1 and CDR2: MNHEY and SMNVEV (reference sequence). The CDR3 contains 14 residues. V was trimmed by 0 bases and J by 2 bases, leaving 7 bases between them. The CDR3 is CASSLSSRNYGYTF. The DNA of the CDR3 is TGTGCCAGCAGTTTATCCAGTAGAAACTATGGCTACACCTTC.

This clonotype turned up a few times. The CDR3 loop is CAISNHVDTQYF. CDR3 bases: TGTGCCATCTCCAATCACGTAGATACGCAGTATTTT. This rearrangement joins TRBV10-3 to TRBJ2-3; no reliable D call. V dropped 8 bases and J dropped 5 bases, with 11 bases sitting between them. Germline-derived CDR1 and CDR2 are ENHRY and SYGVKD. This CDR3 spans 12 amino acids.

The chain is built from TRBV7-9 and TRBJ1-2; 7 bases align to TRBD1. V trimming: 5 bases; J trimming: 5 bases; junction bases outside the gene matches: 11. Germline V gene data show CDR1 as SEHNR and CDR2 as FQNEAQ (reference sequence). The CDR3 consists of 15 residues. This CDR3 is CASSETRTGLYGYTF. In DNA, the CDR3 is TGTGCCAGCAGCGAAACCCGGACAGGCCTTTATGGCTACACCTTC. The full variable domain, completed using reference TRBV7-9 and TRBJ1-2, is DTGVSQNPRHKITKRGQNVTFRCDPISEHNRLYWYRQTLGQGPEFLTYFQNEAQLEKSRLLSDRFSAERPKGSFSTLEIQRTEQGDSAMYLCASSETRTGLYGYTFGSGTRLTVV.

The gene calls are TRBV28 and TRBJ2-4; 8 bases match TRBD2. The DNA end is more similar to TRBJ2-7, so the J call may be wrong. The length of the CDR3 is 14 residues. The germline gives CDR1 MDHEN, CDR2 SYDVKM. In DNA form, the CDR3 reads TGTGCCAGCAGTTCGGCGGGGGGCCGGAACGAGCAGTACTTC. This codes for CASSSAGGRNEQYF.

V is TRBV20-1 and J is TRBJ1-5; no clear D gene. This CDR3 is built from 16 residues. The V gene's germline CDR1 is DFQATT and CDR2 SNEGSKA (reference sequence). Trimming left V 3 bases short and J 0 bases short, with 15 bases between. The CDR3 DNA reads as TGCAGTGCTAGTGGGTTAGAGGGCAATAGCAATCAGCCCCAGCATTTT. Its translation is CSASGLEGNSNQPQHF.

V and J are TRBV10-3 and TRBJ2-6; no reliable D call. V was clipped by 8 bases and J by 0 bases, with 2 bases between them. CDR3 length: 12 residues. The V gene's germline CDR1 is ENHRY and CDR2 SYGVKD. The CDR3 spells CAIGSGANVLTF. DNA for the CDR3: TGTGCCATCGGCTCTGGGGCCAACGTCCTGACTTTC.

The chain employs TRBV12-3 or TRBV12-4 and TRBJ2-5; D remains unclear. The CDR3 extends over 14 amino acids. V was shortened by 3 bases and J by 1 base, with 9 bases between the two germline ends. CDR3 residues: CASSFRSVQETQYF. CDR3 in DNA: TGTGCCAGCAGTTTTCGGTCTGTCCAAGAGACCCAGTACTTC.

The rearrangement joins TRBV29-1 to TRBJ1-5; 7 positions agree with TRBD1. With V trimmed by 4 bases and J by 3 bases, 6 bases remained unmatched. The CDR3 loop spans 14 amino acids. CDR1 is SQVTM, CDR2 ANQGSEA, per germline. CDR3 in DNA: TGCAGCGTTGCAACAGGGGAGTACAATCAGCCCCAGCATTTT. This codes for CSVATGEYNQPQHF.

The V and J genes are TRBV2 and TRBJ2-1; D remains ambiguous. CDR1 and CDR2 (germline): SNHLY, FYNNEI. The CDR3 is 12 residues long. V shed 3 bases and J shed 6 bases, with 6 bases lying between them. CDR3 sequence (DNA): TGTGCCAGCAGTGACTGGCGCAATGAGCAGTTCTTC. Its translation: CASSDWRNEQFF.

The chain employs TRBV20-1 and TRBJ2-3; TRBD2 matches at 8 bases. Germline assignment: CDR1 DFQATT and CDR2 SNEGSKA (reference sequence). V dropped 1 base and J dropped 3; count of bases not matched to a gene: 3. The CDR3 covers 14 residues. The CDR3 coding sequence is TGCAGTGCTAGAGTTAGCGGGGTAACAGATACGCAGTATTTT. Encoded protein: CSARVSGVTDTQYF.

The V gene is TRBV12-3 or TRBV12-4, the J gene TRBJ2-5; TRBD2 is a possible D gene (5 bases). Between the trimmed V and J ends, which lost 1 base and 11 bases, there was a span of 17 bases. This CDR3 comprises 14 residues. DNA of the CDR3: TGTGCCAGCAGTTTAGGCCCCCGGGGAGATACTCAGTACTTC. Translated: CASSLGPRGDTQYF.

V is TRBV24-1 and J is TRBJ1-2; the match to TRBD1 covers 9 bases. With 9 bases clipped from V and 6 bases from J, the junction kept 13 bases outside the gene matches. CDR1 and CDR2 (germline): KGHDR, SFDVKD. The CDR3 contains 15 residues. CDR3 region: CATSTGQGGWDGYTF. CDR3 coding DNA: TGTGCCACCTCTACGGGACAGGGAGGATGGGATGGCTACACCTTC.

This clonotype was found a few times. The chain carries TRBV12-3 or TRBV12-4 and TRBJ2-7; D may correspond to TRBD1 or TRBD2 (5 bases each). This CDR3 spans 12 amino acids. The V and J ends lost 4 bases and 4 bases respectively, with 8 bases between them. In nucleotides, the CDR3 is TGTGCCAGCAGTTCGGGGCGGTACGAGCAGTACTTC. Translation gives CASSSGRYEQYF.

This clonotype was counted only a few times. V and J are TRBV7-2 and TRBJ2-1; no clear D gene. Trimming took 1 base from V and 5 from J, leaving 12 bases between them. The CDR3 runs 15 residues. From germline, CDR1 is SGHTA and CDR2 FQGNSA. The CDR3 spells CASSLDTQTHNEQFF. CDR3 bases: TGTGCCAGCAGCTTAGACACGCAAACCCACAATGAGCAGTTCTTC.